These 11 T cell receptor beta chains originate from one sample sequenced in a study of post-analysis software for immune sequencing data (dated by TCRdb to the mid-2010s). The library was prepared using PCR. Sequencing relied on an Illumina HiSeq 2500. Unique molecular identifiers were incorporated into TCR beta cDNA libraries to reduce PCR and sequencing biases. TCRdb's own reprocessing of the public reads used fastp at Q25 and MiXCR and kept productive beta chains. Rows merge per CDR3 protein into single entries with the most common DNA and genes. The sample contains fewer than 850,000 distinct CDR3 sequences, around 45% of them found a single time. 4% to 5% of the sample lies in the top ten. The full study reports these points: Roughly 5 TRBV segments, including TRBV5-6, TRBV5-1 and TRBV20-1, were significantly more frequent in patients than controls.

Antigen specificity for these receptors is unknown. The material sequenced was blood. The receptors stem from a girl aged 5-17 years with multiple sclerosis.

A few counts support this clonotype. The chain carries TRBV5-1 and TRBJ2-5, with 9 bases aligning to TRBD2. The closer fit of TRBJ2-7 to the DNA end suggests the J call may be wrong. Germline V lookup: CDR1 SGHRS, CDR2 YFSETQ. This CDR3 contains 15 residues. CDR3 nucleotides: TGCGCCAGCAGCTTGTTACTAGCGGGTGAGCACGAGCAGTACTTC. Amino acid sequence: CASSLLLAGEHEQYF.

The chain has TRBV29-1 and TRBJ2-5; TRBD2 matches at 7 bases. CDR1 is SQVTM and CDR2 is ANQGSEA in the germline V gene. The CDR3 is 12 residues long. V dropped 4 bases and J dropped 4; count of bases not matched to a gene: 3. The CDR3 DNA reads TGCAGCGTTGTAGTAGCGGGAGAGACCCAGTACTTC. Translating it yields CSVVVAGETQYF.

A few counts support this clonotype. The chain has TRBV7-3 and TRBJ2-7; D gene unclear. This CDR3 comprises 14 residues. Germline-derived CDR1 and CDR2 are SGHTA and FQGTGA. V dropped 0 bases and J dropped 3 bases, with 9 bases sitting between them. This CDR3 reads CASSLTGKGYEQYF. For the CDR3, the DNA is TGTGCCAGCAGCTTAACAGGCAAAGGCTACGAGCAGTACTTC.

The chain uses TRBV3-1 and TRBJ2-3; 10 bases fit TRBD2. After removal of 4 bases from V and 1 base from J, the junction contained 8 bases not matched to a gene. The CDR3 consists of 17 residues. Germline-derived CDR1 and CDR2 are LGHDT and YNNKEL (reference sequence). The CDR3 DNA is TGTGCCAGCAGCCGAAGGGGGGGGACTAGCGGCACAGATACGCAGTATTTT. It yields the protein CASSRRGGTSGTDTQYF.

The J gene is TRBJ1-2, the V gene TRBV18, with TRBD1 as a possible D gene (5 bases). The V end lost 1 base, the J end lost 7 bases, and 13 bases lay between the germline ends. CDR3 length equals 14 residues. CDR1 and CDR2 from the germline V gene are KGHSH and LQKENI. The CDR3 here is CASSPLPGQAGYTF. CDR3 bases: TGTGCCAGCTCACCACTCCCGGGGCAGGCTGGCTACACCTTC.

The chain recombines TRBV13 with TRBJ2-7, with 9 positions matching TRBD2. Trimming removed 3 bases from V and 2 bases from J; junction bases left unmatched: 8. CDR1 is PRHDT, CDR2 FYEKMQ, per germline (reference sequence). The CDR3 runs to 16 residues. CDR3 DNA: TGTGCCAGCAGCTTCGGACGACTAGCGGCTACCTACGAGCAGTACTTC. Encoded protein: CASSFGRLAATYEQYF.

A few counts support this clonotype. The genes are TRBV19 and TRBJ2-5, with 13 nucleotides matching TRBD2. The CDR3 contains 15 residues. From germline, CDR1 is LNHDA and CDR2 SQIVND (reference sequence). Losses at the gene ends were 3 bases for V and 13 bases for J; bases not matched to a gene: 11. DNA for the CDR3: TGTGCCAGTAGTATGCGAGGACTAGCGGGAGAGTCGGCGTACTTC. Translating it yields CASSMRGLAGESAYF.

This chain joins TRBV7-3 and TRBJ2-1, with 8 bases aligning to TRBD2. CDR1 and CDR2 from the germline V gene are SGHTA and FQGTGA. The CDR3 has 15 residues. Trimming removed 5 bases from V and 9 bases from J; junction bases left unmatched: 12. The CDR3 reads CASSPGGGRWGEQFF. Written as DNA, the CDR3 is TGTGCCAGCAGCCCGGGGGGCGGGAGGTGGGGTGAGCAGTTCTTC.

This chain connects TRBV4-2 to TRBJ2-1; TRBD2 matches at 11 bases. Unmatched junction bases numbered 8, after V lost 4 bases and J lost 9 bases. Per germline, CDR1 LGHNA and CDR2 YNFKEQ. This CDR3 contains 15 residues. The CDR3 here is CASSPGWLAGGEQFF. CDR3 nucleotide sequence: TGTGCCAGCAGCCCCGGGTGGCTAGCGGGAGGTGAGCAGTTCTTC.

The V gene is TRBV6-1, the J gene TRBJ2-7, with D perhaps TRBD2 (5 bases). CDR3 length equals 16 residues. V was cut by 0 bases and J by 0 bases, with 12 bases left in between. Germline CDR1 MNHNS, CDR2 SASEGT. The chain's CDR3 is CASSEARFTSSYEQYF. The DNA for the CDR3 is TGTGCCAGCAGTGAAGCCCGATTCACTAGCTCCTACGAGCAGTACTTC.

In its sample, this clonotype was seen a few times. V gene TRBV4-1 combines with J gene TRBJ2-7; no clear D gene. Deletions cut 5 bases from V and 2 bases from J, with 7 bases between. Germline lookup yields CDR1 MGHRA and CDR2 YSYEKL. The CDR3 totals 12 residues. The CDR3 loop is CASSADAYEQYF. The CDR3 nucleotides are TGCGCCAGCAGCGCAGACGCCTACGAGCAGTACTTC.